This entry concerns a single T cell receptor (gamma chain). It lacks a known antigen. One end of the junction does not line up with germline, which may come from a read error. The sample holds other DNA sequences that translate to the same CDR3. The data stem from a study of gamma-delta T cells after stem cell transplantation (dated by TCRdb to between 2015 and 2016). The library came from RT-PCR. The reads were generated on an Illumina MiSeq. The public reads were reprocessed by TCRdb using CATT, and rows of matching DNA were later combined. Counted in this sample were some 1,000 gamma-chain clones; roughly 28% of them appeared once. Approximately 45% of the sample is in the top ten clones. Including cysteine and phenylalanine, the CDR3 has 16 amino acids. Solely the CDR3 DNA is kept, with 48 bases framed from the first base. CDR1 and CDR2 were assigned from the germline V gene (reference sequence) as GITISATS and ISYDGTV.

The rearranged segments are TRGV9 and TRGJP. TCRdb offers no J gene call, so here the DNA was matched to germline to obtain one. Material: gamma-delta T cells. The sequence came from a human donor. It is not recorded whose cells these are; they may come from a transplant donor. Here is the DNA: TGTGCCCTGTGGGAGGCCAGAAAGTTGGGCAAAAAAATCAAGGTATTT. The translation is CALWEARKLGKKIKVF.